The clone carrying this TCR beta chain appeared many times. Its cognate antigen is unknown. Clinical symptoms, serum thyroxine, TRAb, thyroid ultrasound and orbital computed tomography established diagnosis. PBMCs were sourced from less than 12 ml fresh peripheral blood. The sample comes from a study of T cells in Graves' hyperthyroidism and ophthalmopathy. Study-level results: Blood also carried most thyroid clonotypes expanded above 0.001.

Amplification targeted TCR beta CDR3 regions from RNA transcripts. With the HTBI primer set, the TCR CDR3 went through a first round of RT-PCR. A single record per CDR3 protein comes from TCRdb applying MiXCR to the multiplex PCR reads. The sample lists 380,000 or so distinct CDR3 sequences, 15% to 20% seen once, with approximately 4% in the top ten. Unmatched junction bases numbered 7, after V lost 3 bases and J lost 2 bases. Germline V gene lookup returns CDR1 DFQATT and CDR2 SNEGSKA (reference sequence). The CDR3 runs 16 residues. V and J are TRBV20-1 and TRBJ2-5; 12 bases agree with TRBD2. Sequencing was done on a sample of blood. The sequence was obtained from a woman between 18 and 30 years old with Graves' hyperthyroidism. In nucleotides, the CDR3 is TGCAGTGCTAGTGCCCGGACTAGCGGGGCACAAGAGACCCAGTACTTC. Protein: CSASARTSGAQETQYF.